Shown below are 21 T cell receptor beta chains from a single sample sequenced in a study of OX40 agonist ivuxolimab in advanced cancers. Clones were read by immunoSEQ multiplex PCR, and TCRdb kept only the in-frame ones, dropping some. Among 120,000 or so clones listed, roughly 95% were seen once. This sample comprised CD4+ or CD8+ T cells sorted from blood, obtained in a trial of the OX40 agonist ivuxolimab. All receptors derive from an adult with an advanced solid tumor such as melanoma, head and neck, liver or kidney cancer.

The rearrangement uses TRBV2 and TRBJ1-5; 8 nucleotides agree with TRBD1. The CDR3 sequence is 15 residues long. The V gene end was trimmed by 4 bases and the J gene end by 5 bases; junction bases not matched to a gene: 7. Germline values: CDR1 SNHLY, CDR2 FYNNEI. This CDR3 is CASSARTGFDQPQHF. CDR3 bases: TGTGCCAGCAGTGCCCGGACAGGGTTTGATCAGCCCCAGCATTTT.

This rearrangement joins TRBV6-5 to TRBJ1-2; D is unresolved. The germline gives CDR1 MNHEY, CDR2 SVGAGI. The CDR3 loop spans 11 amino acids. V gave up 7 bases and J gave up 8 bases, with 11 bases separating them. The CDR3 region is CASTHGVGYTF. The CDR3 bases are TGTGCCAGCACCCACGGAGTGGGCTACACCTTC.

The V call is TRBV28, the J call TRBJ1-2; D possibly corresponds to TRBD1 (5 bases). In germline, CDR1 is MDHEN, CDR2 SYDVKM. V lost 3 bases to trimming and J lost 2 bases, with 10 bases between them. The CDR3 extends over 14 amino acids. CDR3 loop: CASSFGAGNYGYTF. The CDR3 DNA follows: TGTGCCAGCAGTTTTGGGGCAGGGAACTATGGCTACACCTTC.

This rearrangement joins TRBV30 to TRBJ2-3, with TRBD2 matching over 7 bases. The CDR3 runs 16 residues. J gave up 0 bases and V 5 bases, and 11 bases lay outside the gene matches. Looked up from germline, CDR1 is GTSNPN and CDR2 is SVGIG (reference sequence). This chain's CDR3 is CAWDSGLQTSTDTQYF. Written as DNA, the CDR3 is TGTGCCTGGGATTCGGGACTACAAACTAGCACAGATACGCAGTATTTT.

The chain couples TRBV5-1 to TRBJ2-3, with 9 positions matching TRBD2. Unmatched junction bases numbered 4, after V lost 6 bases and J lost 2 bases. Germline CDR1 is SGHRS and CDR2 is YFSETQ. The CDR3 is 14 amino acids. The CDR3 coding sequence is TGCGCCAGCACGGCTAGCGGGGTCACAGATACGCAGTATTTT. Translation gives CASTASGVTDTQYF.

V usage is TRBV4-1 and J usage is TRBJ1-2; the match to TRBD1 covers 7 bases. V lost 0 bases and J lost 4; bases outside the gene matches: 5. Germline-derived CDR1 and CDR2 are MGHRA and YSYEKL. The CDR3 extends over 15 amino acids. The chain's CDR3 is CASSQDEDRTYGYTF. The CDR3 DNA reads TGCGCCAGCAGCCAAGATGAGGACAGGACCTATGGCTACACCTTC.

This sequence joins TRBV5-1 and TRBJ2-1; tentative D call: TRBD1 (6 bases). V was pared by 3 bases and J by 4 bases, with 11 bases between. Germline-derived CDR1 and CDR2 are SGHRS and YFSETQ. The CDR3 length is 14 residues. In nucleotides, the CDR3 is TGCGCCAGCAGCTCCGACAGGAGTTACAATGAGCAGTTCTTC. It codes for CASSSDRSYNEQFF.

The CDR3 DNA is TGTGCCACATCCCTAGCGGGAGGGGGGAATGAGCAGTTCTTC. Its protein product is CATSLAGGGNEQFF. The rearrangement uses TRBV10-3 and TRBJ2-1; 12 bases are a match to TRBD2. The CDR3 length is 14 residues. The V segment lost 10 bases and the J segment 7 bases; nucleotides outside the gene matches: 8. Germline V lookup: CDR1 ENHRY, CDR2 SYGVKD.

The gene calls are TRBV9 and TRBJ2-1; tentatively, D is TRBD1 (5 bases). Trimming removed 1 base at V and 2 bases at J, with 7 bases between. Per germline, CDR1 SGDLS and CDR2 YYNGEE. The CDR3 runs to 14 residues. CDR3 in amino acids: CASSVSGTYNEQFF. The CDR3 DNA reads TGTGCCAGCAGCGTATCAGGGACCTACAATGAGCAGTTCTTC.

The chain couples TRBV5-1 to TRBJ2-7; D is unclear. Germline loops: CDR1 SGHRS, CDR2 YFSETQ. The ends were cut back, 7 bases at V and 0 bases at J, with 14 bases in the middle. The CDR3 runs to 14 residues. This CDR3 reads CASAPSSASYEQYF. The CDR3 nucleotides are TGCGCCAGCGCCCCATCATCGGCCTCCTACGAGCAGTACTTC.

The CDR3 region is CASGLVSRQERFNQPQHF. In nucleotides, the CDR3 is TGTGCTAGTGGTTTGGTATCCCGACAGGAAAGATTCAATCAGCCCCAGCATTTT. The chain joins TRBV12-5 to TRBJ1-5; maybe TRBD1 (6 bases). Germline V gene sequence: CDR1 LGHNT, CDR2 FRNRAP. The CDR3 is 18 residues long. The ends were cut back, 0 bases at V and 3 bases at J, with 18 bases in the middle. The entire variable domain, with the rest obtained from reference TRBV12-5 and TRBJ1-5, is as follows: DARVTQTPRHKVTEMGQEVTMRCQPILGHNTVFWYRQTMMQGLELLAYFRNRAPLDDSGMPKDRFSAEMPDATLATLKIQPSEPRDSAVYFCASGLVSRQERFNQPQHFGDGTRLSIL.

The chain has TRBV28 and TRBJ2-2; 7 bases are a match to TRBD2. This CDR3 region has 15 residues. J was trimmed by 2 bases and V by 8 bases; bases with no gene match: 8. Germline values: CDR1 MDHEN, CDR2 SYDVKM. CDR3 sequence: CASRNPGGNTGELFF. DNA of the CDR3: TGTGCCAGCCGAAACCCGGGGGGAAACACCGGGGAGCTGTTTTTT.

This clone has only one observation. The chain links TRBV4-2 to TRBJ2-1; no clear D. The CDR3 is made up of 17 amino acids. V was trimmed by 0 bases and J by 3 bases, leaving 15 bases between them. From germline, CDR1 is LGHNA and CDR2 YNFKEQ. The CDR3 DNA reads TGTGCCAGCAGCCAAGATCTGCGGCCGGGCGGCTACAATGAGCAGTTCTTC. This codes for CASSQDLRPGGYNEQFF.

The rearrangement uses TRBV9 and TRBJ2-5; D might be TRBD1 (6 bases). The CDR3 is 15 amino acids. The germline V gene has CDR1 SGDLS and CDR2 YYNGEE. The V end lost 0 bases, the J end lost 1 base, and 10 bases lay between the germline ends. The DNA for the CDR3 is TGTGCCAGCAGCGTAGCTTTGGACAGCCAAGAGACCCAGTACTTC. Amino acid sequence: CASSVALDSQETQYF.

The V gene is TRBV7-9, the J gene TRBJ1-4; D is unresolved. CDR1 is SEHNR, CDR2 FQNEAQ, per germline (reference sequence). The CDR3 contains 14 residues. V was trimmed by 5 bases and J by 1 base, leaving 8 bases between them. CDR3: CASSPRGTNEKLFF. DNA for the CDR3: TGTGCCAGCAGCCCACGGGGAACTAATGAAAAACTGTTTTTT.

Details on this clone: The same CDR3 is also encoded by other DNA sequences in this sample. The V call is TRBV5-4, the J call TRBJ2-7; TRBD2 aligns across 7 bases. V was pared by 0 bases and J by 0 bases, with 0 bases of the junction left unmatched. This CDR3 spans 14 amino acids. Germline values: CDR1 SGHNT, CDR2 YYREEE (reference sequence). The CDR3 reads CASSLGGSSYEQYF. CDR3 DNA sequence: TGTGCCAGCAGCTTGGGCGGGAGCTCCTACGAGCAGTACTTC.

In DNA form, the CDR3 reads TGTGCCAGTAGTATCTACCGGACAGGGTCAGTCGGGGCTAAACCTGAAGCTTTCTTT. As protein: CASSIYRTGSVGAKPEAFF. V is TRBV19 and J is TRBJ1-1, with 8 bases aligning to TRBD1. Germline-derived CDR1 and CDR2 are LNHDA and SQIVND (reference sequence). J gave up 6 bases and V 3 bases, and 21 bases lay outside the gene matches. The CDR3 sequence is 19 residues long.

J is TRBJ2-3 and V is TRBV10-1; D perhaps matches TRBD2 (6 bases). Trimming took off 0 bases at V and 2 bases at J, with 12 bases between the two ends. This CDR3 contains 16 residues. The germline V gene has CDR1 WNHNN and CDR2 SYGVQD (reference sequence). The CDR3 region is CASSESGRELTDTQYF. The CDR3 DNA sequence: TGCGCCAGCAGTGAGTCCGGGCGGGAACTCACAGATACGCAGTATTTT.

The chain couples TRBV5-1 to TRBJ1-2; 7 bases are a match to TRBD1. Germline CDR1 SGHRS, CDR2 YFSETQ. The trim removed 4 bases at V and 7 bases at J, leaving 4 bases unmatched. This CDR3 has 12 amino acids. Written as DNA, the CDR3 is TGCGCCAGCAGCGCTGACAGGGCTGGCTACACCTTC. Encoded protein: CASSADRAGYTF.

The J gene is TRBJ2-1, the V gene TRBV5-1, with 14 bases identical to TRBD2. Germline V lookup: CDR1 SGHRS, CDR2 YFSETQ. With 2 bases clipped from V and 7 bases from J, the junction kept 14 bases outside the gene matches. The CDR3 contains 19 residues. As DNA, the CDR3 is TGCGCCAGCAGCTTATCTCGCCTGGGGACTAGCGGGAGAAGGAATGAGCAGTTCTTC. It translates to CASSLSRLGTSGRRNEQFF.

The chain uses TRBV7-9 and TRBJ2-1, with 13 nucleotides matching TRBD2. V was clipped by 5 bases and J by 8 bases; unmatched bases: 12. The CDR3 loop spans 17 amino acids. CDR1 is SEHNR and CDR2 is FQNEAQ in the germline V gene (reference sequence). This CDR3 is CASSPGLAGILWDEQFF. In DNA form, the CDR3 reads TGTGCCAGCAGCCCGGGACTAGCGGGGATACTTTGGGATGAGCAGTTCTTC. The full variable domain, rest sourced from reference TRBV7-9 and TRBJ2-1, is DTGVSQNPRHKITKRGQNVTFRCDPISEHNRLYWYRQTLGQGPEFLTYFQNEAQLEKSRLLSDRFSAERPKGSFSTLEIQRTEQGDSAMYLCASSPGLAGILWDEQFFGPGTRLTVL.